Shown below are 18 T cell receptor beta chains from a single sample sequenced in a study of T cells in Graves' hyperthyroidism and ophthalmopathy (dated by TCRdb to about 2019). Receptor libraries were prepared by multiplex PCR. Sequencing was performed on an Illumina HiSeq 2000. The TCR beta CDR3 regions were amplified from the RNA transcripts. The first round of RT-PCR for the TCR CDR3 was performed with the HTBI primer set and the Qiagen OneStep RT-PCR kit. In-frame beta chains were kept once TCRdb had trimmed the public reads at Q25 with fastp and called clones with MiXCR. Rows are combined by CDR3 protein, so each entry shows the most common genes and DNA. The table for this sample lists around 600,000 distinct CDR3 sequences; approximately 14% of them were counted only once. The top ten hold under 8% of the sample. Sequencing used blood. Source of these receptors: a woman under 40 with Graves' hyperthyroidism.

V is TRBV20-1 and J is TRBJ1-5; TRBD1 is a possible D gene (6 bases). CDR3 size: 13 residues. Trimming cost V 4 bases and J 10 bases, with 17 bases left between them. Per germline, CDR1 DFQATT and CDR2 SNEGSKA (reference sequence). This CDR3 is CSATDRGGGPQHF. CDR3 nucleotides: TGCAGTGCTACCGATCGGGGGGGGGGCCCCCAGCATTTT.

The V and J genes are TRBV9 and TRBJ2-3; D unclear. CDR3 length: 12 residues. CDR1 SGDLS and CDR2 YYNGEE come from the germline V gene. Between the trimmed V and J ends, which lost 3 bases and 10 bases, there was a span of 12 bases. The CDR3 sequence is CASSADGSAQYF. The CDR3 DNA reads as TGTGCCAGCAGCGCCGACGGATCTGCGCAGTATTTT.

This clonotype was recorded only once. J is TRBJ2-5 and V is TRBV19; no firm D call. V lost 4 bases and J 5 bases, leaving 17 bases between the germline ends. This CDR3 spans 15 amino acids. The germline CDR1 and CDR2 sequences are LNHDA and SQIVND (reference sequence). CDR3 in DNA: TGTGCCAGTAGTACCCTAACCCTGGATGGGGAGACCCAGTACTTC. This gives the protein CASSTLTLDGETQYF.

The chain has TRBV19 and TRBJ1-5; D is possibly TRBD1 (5 bases). The V end was cut by 4 bases, the J end by 5 bases, with 15 bases between. In germline, CDR1 is LNHDA, CDR2 SQIVND (reference sequence). CDR3 length: 15 residues. DNA for the CDR3: TGTGCCAGTAGTAGCCCGGGGGTCTTGGATCAGCCCCAGCATTTT. Translation gives CASSSPGVLDQPQHF.

This clonotype was observed many times. V and J are TRBV19 and TRBJ1-1, with D perhaps matching TRBD1 (5 bases). The V gene's germline CDR1 is LNHDA and CDR2 SQIVND (reference sequence). CDR3 length equals 14 residues. V was clipped by 4 bases and J by 5 bases, with 14 bases between them. The CDR3 spells CASSRWDRGTEAFF. The CDR3 bases are TGTGCCAGTAGTAGGTGGGACCGAGGGACTGAAGCTTTCTTT.

This rearrangement joins TRBV20-1 to TRBJ2-7; the D gene is possibly TRBD1 (6 bases). The V end was cut by 6 bases, the J end by 1 base, with 19 bases between. This CDR3 is built from 15 residues. Germline V lookup: CDR1 DFQATT, CDR2 SNEGSKA (reference sequence). CDR3 sequence (DNA): TGCAGTGCCCGTCGGACAGAGACGGGGTCCTACGAGCAGTACTTC. Its protein is CSARRTETGSYEQYF.

This clonotype was seen many times. V usage is TRBV10-3 and J usage is TRBJ2-1, with 8 nucleotides matching TRBD1. The J segment lost 7 bases and the V segment lost 0 bases, leaving 11 bases of the junction unmatched. The CDR3 totals 17 residues. Germline V gene sequence: CDR1 ENHRY, CDR2 SYGVKD. The CDR3 reads CAISESVDRVGRNEQFF. DNA for the CDR3: TGTGCCATCAGTGAGTCCGTGGACAGGGTAGGAAGAAATGAGCAGTTCTTC.

At least ten counts were recorded for this clonotype. The rearrangement joins TRBV12-3 or TRBV12-4 to TRBJ2-2; possible D gene TRBD2, 6 bases. V gave up 7 bases and J gave up 3 bases, with 15 bases separating them. The CDR3 is 15 residues long. The CDR3 loop is CASTWDSGDTGELFF. The CDR3 DNA reads TGTGCCAGCACCTGGGATTCGGGGGACACCGGGGAGCTGTTTTTT.

In this sample, this clonotype turned up a few times. The rearrangement uses TRBV7-2 and TRBJ2-7; TRBD2 agrees at 8 bases. The germline gives CDR1 SGHTA, CDR2 FQGNSA. With 1 base clipped from V and 0 bases from J, the junction kept 5 bases outside the gene matches. This CDR3 is 16 amino acids long. This chain's CDR3 is CASSLGPLAASYEQYF. CDR3 bases: TGTGCCAGCAGCTTAGGGCCACTAGCGGCCTCCTACGAGCAGTACTTC.

This clonotype was found many times. The chain uses TRBV28 and TRBJ2-7; D is ambiguous. This CDR3 spans 15 amino acids. Germline V gene lookup returns CDR1 MDHEN and CDR2 SYDVKM. V was cut by 3 bases and J by 2 bases, with 14 bases left in between. The CDR3: CASSLFRQGTYEQYF. CDR3 nucleotide sequence: TGTGCCAGCAGTTTGTTCAGGCAAGGGACCTACGAGCAGTACTTC.

The table lists this clonotype with many counts. This chain links TRBV28 with TRBJ2-5; no firm D call. The CDR3 has 13 amino acids. CDR1 is MDHEN, CDR2 SYDVKM, per germline. The V end lost 3 bases, the J end lost 7 bases, and 12 bases lay between the germline ends. Here the CDR3 DNA reads TGTGCCAGCAGTTTGCGTGCGCCGGGGACCCAGTACTTC. It is translated as CASSLRAPGTQYF. The full variable domain, with the rest looked up from reference TRBV28 and TRBJ2-5, is DVKVTQSSRYLVKRTGEKVFLECVQDMDHENMFWYRQDPGLGLRLIYFSYDVKMKEKGDIPEGYSVSREKKERFSLILESASTNQTSMYLCASSLRAPGTQYFGPGTRLLVL.

The CDR3 bases are TGTGCCAGCTCGCCCATCCAATCCCCCAGCTCTGGAAACACCATATATTTT. Its protein product is CASSPIQSPSSGNTIYF. The chain carries TRBV18 and TRBJ1-3; D ambiguous. V lost 6 bases and J 0 bases, leaving 18 bases between the germline ends. The length of the CDR3 is 17 residues. Germline-derived CDR1 and CDR2 are KGHSH and LQKENI.

This clonotype was seen ten or more times. The genes are TRBV10-3 and TRBJ2-7, with D unclear. V was pared by 5 bases and J by 6 bases, with 17 bases between. Germline-derived CDR1 and CDR2 are ENHRY and SYGVKD. This CDR3 has 14 residues. The CDR3 sequence: CAISPSGPKSEQYF. CDR3 in DNA: TGTGCCATCAGTCCCTCCGGGCCAAAGAGCGAGCAGTACTTC.

This clonotype was seen at least ten times. The V call is TRBV20-1, the J call TRBJ2-3, with 7 bases lining up with TRBD1. Germline V lookup: CDR1 DFQATT, CDR2 SNEGSKA (reference sequence). This CDR3 region has 14 residues. The junction had 6 bases not matched to a gene; V was cut back by 4 bases and J by 2 bases. The CDR3 DNA reads as TGCAGTGCTAACCTAGGGACAGTCACAGATACGCAGTATTTT. It translates to CSANLGTVTDTQYF.

In this sample, this clonotype turned up many times. The chain uses TRBV7-9 and TRBJ1-5; perhaps TRBD1 as D (5 bases). The CDR3 is 13 amino acids. The V gene's germline CDR1 is SEHNR and CDR2 FQNEAQ (reference sequence). Deletions cut 6 bases from V and 5 bases from J, with 11 bases between. DNA of the CDR3: TGTGCCAGCAGTAGGGGTTCTTATCAGCCCCAGCATTTT. This translates into CASSRGSYQPQHF.

This clonotype turned up a few times. The V gene is TRBV5-6, the J gene TRBJ2-5; D is undetermined. The germline CDR1 and CDR2 sequences are SGHDT and YYEEEE. Trimming cost V 0 bases and J 7 bases, with 25 bases left between them. The CDR3 runs 18 residues. The CDR3 loop is CASSLGASGPGSSRTQYF. The CDR3 nucleotides are TGTGCCAGCAGCTTGGGTGCCTCAGGACCCGGATCCTCGAGGACCCAGTACTTC.

This sequence joins TRBV4-1 and TRBJ2-7, with 10 bases fitting TRBD2. Trimming removed 4 bases from V and 3 bases from J; junction bases left unmatched: 15. CDR3 length: 18 amino acids. Germline CDR1 and CDR2: MGHRA and YSYEKL. The CDR3 reads CASSRLAGALGGFYEQYF. The CDR3 DNA sequence: TGCGCCAGCAGCCGCCTAGCGGGAGCGCTTGGGGGTTTCTACGAGCAGTACTTC.

This chain joins TRBV5-1 and TRBJ2-5; 13 nucleotides align to TRBD2. The trim removed 2 bases at V and 0 bases at J, leaving 4 bases unmatched. Germline V CDR1 and CDR2: SGHRS, YFSETQ. CDR3 size: 17 residues. Written as DNA, the CDR3 is TGCGCCAGCAGCTTAGGACTAGCGGGAGTAAACCAAGAGACCCAGTACTTC. It is translated as CASSLGLAGVNQETQYF.